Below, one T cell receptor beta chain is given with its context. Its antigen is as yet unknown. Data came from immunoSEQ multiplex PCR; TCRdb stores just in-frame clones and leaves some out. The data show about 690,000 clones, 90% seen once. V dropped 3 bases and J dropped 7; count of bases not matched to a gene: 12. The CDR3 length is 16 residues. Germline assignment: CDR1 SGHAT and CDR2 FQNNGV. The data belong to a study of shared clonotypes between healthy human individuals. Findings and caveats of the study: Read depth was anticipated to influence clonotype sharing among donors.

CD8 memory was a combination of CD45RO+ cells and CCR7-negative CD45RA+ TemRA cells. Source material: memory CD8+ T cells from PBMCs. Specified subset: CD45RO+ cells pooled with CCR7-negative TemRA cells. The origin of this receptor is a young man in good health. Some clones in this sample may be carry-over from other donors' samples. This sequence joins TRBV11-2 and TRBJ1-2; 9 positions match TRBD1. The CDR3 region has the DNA TGTGCCAGCAGCTTGGGCCCCGGGACAGGGCTGGGTGGCTACACCTTC. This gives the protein CASSLGPGTGLGGYTF.